This TCR beta chain was recorded in a study of blood T cell repertoires in COVID-19. Study overall: The cDNA or gDNA used as material had been derived from T cells, B-cell-depleted T cells, or PBMCs.

As originally analysed: The authors estimated nucleated cell counts from reference gene primer amplification. Here immunoSEQ multiplex PCR was the method, and the copy in TCRdb shows in-frame clones only, minus some. For V, J and clone size, that table is used; D and trimming come from the DNA. The data show some 120,000 clones, roughly three quarters seen once. This TCR was sampled from a human donor in a cohort sampled during active COVID-19. The sample taken for sequencing was peripheral blood.

The CDR3 DNA reads TGTGCCAGCAGTGCAGAAATCAACTATGGCTACACCTTC. This encodes CASSAEINYGYTF. This chain connects TRBV2 to TRBJ1-2; no firm D call. The CDR3 has 13 amino acids. Germline CDR1 reads SNHLY; CDR2 reads FYNNEI. The V end was cut by 4 bases, the J end by 2 bases, with 8 bases between.